This TCR beta chain was captured in a study of blood T cell repertoires in COVID-19. On the study more broadly: Donors in the United States, Italy and Spain gave samples during acute or convalescent COVID-19. In each case, the material was cDNA or gDNA derived from T cells, B-cell-depleted T cells, or PBMCs.

Germline loops: CDR1 LGHNT, CDR2 FRNRAP. The V segment lost 5 bases and the J segment 5 bases; nucleotides outside the gene matches: 3. This CDR3 has 14 amino acids. Original analysis: Reference gene primer amplification gave nucleated cell count estimates. Sequencing was performed with immunoSEQ multiplex PCR; in TCRdb, only in-frame clones are kept and a portion is missing. The V and J calls and clone size are taken from that table; D and trimming were inferred from the DNA. The sample has under 350,000 clones, approximately 85% seen once; the top ten hold 9.5% to 12%. The sequencing sample was made of peripheral blood. The receptor's source is a woman in her seventies with acute or convalescent COVID-19. This rearrangement joins TRBV12-5 to TRBJ1-6; 7 positions match TRBD1. CDR3 loop: CASGVTGHNSPLHF. Here the CDR3 DNA reads TGTGCTAGTGGTGTGACAGGGCATAATTCACCCCTCCACTTT.